These T cell receptor beta chains were read from a single sample in a study of CD8+ T cells in alopecia areata. Clones were sequenced by immunoSEQ multiplex PCR, and TCRdb holds only the in-frame ones, with some missing. The data show about 200,000 clones, around 62% seen once. This material consisted of CD4+ T cells sorted from blood, taken at week 0. The receptors stem from a human donor with alopecia areata. CDR3s include the opening cysteine and the closing phenylalanine or tryptophan. The D gene is left open where the match is weak. Clone size is stated in some rows and not others, as once, few, many or a class when expanded.

j_call clone_size v_call d_call cdr3_aa
TRBJ1-5 few TRBV29-1 NA CSVAGVDSNQPQHF
TRBJ2-3 few TRBV5-1 TRBD1 CASSWDRVAQYF
TRBJ1-1 NA TRBV7-9 TRBD1 CASSLSGQGSVAFF
TRBJ2-6 few TRBV2 NA CASTWTGANVLTF
TRBJ2-3 NA TRBV5-1 TRBD1 CASSRQGDITDTQYF
TRBJ1-2 few TRBV29-1 NA CSVEDPDLGGYTF
TRBJ1-5 NA TRBV7-2 NA CASSRQSNQPQHF
TRBJ2-3 NA TRBV6-5 NA CASSWLLGRGRDTQYF
TRBJ1-4 NA TRBV30 NA CAWSGAGEKLFF
TRBJ2-3 NA TRBV30 TRBD2 CAWTSGRAKDTQYF
TRBJ1-1 NA TRBV7-2 NA CASSLVTGSSEAFF
TRBJ2-2 NA TRBV19 TRBD1 CASSIQGDRVKLFF
TRBJ1-4 NA TRBV7-8 TRBD1 CASSKMTGLNAEKLFF
TRBJ1-1 NA TRBV5-1 NA CASSAEGLNTEAFF